This T cell receptor beta chain emerged from a study of blood T cell repertoires in COVID-19. Whole-study context: The United States, Italy and Spain provided the acute and convalescent COVID-19 samples. In each case, the material was cDNA or gDNA derived from T cells, B-cell-depleted T cells, or PBMCs.

As processed by the authors: Amplifying reference gene primers gave estimates of nucleated cell counts. Libraries were prepared by immunoSEQ multiplex PCR; TCRdb keeps only in-frame clonotypes and omits some of them. V and J calls and clone size are copied from that table; D and trimming were computed from the DNA. The sample has 90,000 to 150,000 clones; 85% to 90% are singletons. This clone has just one count. V shed 6 bases and J 3 bases; nucleotides not matched to a gene: 2. The CDR3 sequence is 12 residues long. Germline CDR1 is SQVTM and CDR2 is ANQGSEA. The clonotype originates from a man between 65 and 85 years old with active or convalescent COVID-19. Source material: peripheral blood. This chain links TRBV29-1 with TRBJ1-1; 9 bases align to TRBD1. In DNA, the CDR3 is TGCAGCGTCAGGACAGGGGACACTGAAGCTTTCTTT. Its protein is CSVRTGDTEAFF.